This T cell receptor beta chain was sequenced in a study of T cells in tumors after PD-1 blockade. Across the whole study: Prior checkpoint blockade, systemic immunosuppressant use, or anti-cancer therapy within 4 weeks excluded patients. Some patients also took daily vismodegib 150 mg during anti-PD-1 treatment.

TCRdb keeps only in-frame clones here, not all; method: immunoSEQ multiplex PCR. The repertoire includes about 59,000 clones, around four fifths of them detected once, and about an eighth sits in the top ten. The CDR3 length is 13 residues. Deletions cut 3 bases from V and 8 bases from J, with 8 bases between. Input was about 550 ng to 6,500 ng of genomic DNA from tumor or blood. Study conclusions and caveats: Blood contained roughly two fifths of the tumor's TCR clonotypes.

This clone was seen only once. The antigen remains unidentified. This specimen consisted of PBMCs, obtained before anti-PD-1 treatment. The gene calls are TRBV12-3 or TRBV12-4 and TRBJ1-6, with D unresolved. This TCR was sampled from a human donor with basal cell carcinoma. Written as DNA, the CDR3 is TGTGCCAGCAGTTTCCGGTGGGATTCACCCCTCCACTTT. Amino acid sequence: CASSFRWDSPLHF.